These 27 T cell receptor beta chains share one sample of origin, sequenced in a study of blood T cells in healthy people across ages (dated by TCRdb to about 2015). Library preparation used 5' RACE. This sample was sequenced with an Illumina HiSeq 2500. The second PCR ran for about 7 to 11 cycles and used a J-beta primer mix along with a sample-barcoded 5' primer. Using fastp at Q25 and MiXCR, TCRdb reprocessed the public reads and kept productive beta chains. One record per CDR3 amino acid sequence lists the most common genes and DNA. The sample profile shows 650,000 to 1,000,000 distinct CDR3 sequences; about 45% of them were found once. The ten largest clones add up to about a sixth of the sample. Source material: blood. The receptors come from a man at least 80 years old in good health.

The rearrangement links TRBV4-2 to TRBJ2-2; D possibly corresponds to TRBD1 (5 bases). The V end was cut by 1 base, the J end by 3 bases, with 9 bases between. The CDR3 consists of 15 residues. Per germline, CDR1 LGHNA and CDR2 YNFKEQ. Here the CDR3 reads CASSQGGGYTGELFF. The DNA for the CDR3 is TGTGCCAGCAGCCAAGGGGGCGGATACACCGGGGAGCTGTTTTTT.

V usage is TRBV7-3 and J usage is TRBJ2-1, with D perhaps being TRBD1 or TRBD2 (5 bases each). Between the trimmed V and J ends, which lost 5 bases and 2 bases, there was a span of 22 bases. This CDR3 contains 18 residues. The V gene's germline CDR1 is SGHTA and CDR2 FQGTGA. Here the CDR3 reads CASSNPRGVGTAYNEQFF. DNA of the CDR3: TGTGCCAGCAGCAACCCACGTGGGGTCGGGACCGCCTACAATGAGCAGTTCTTC. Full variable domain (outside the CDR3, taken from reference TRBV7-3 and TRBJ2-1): GAGVSQTPSNKVTEKGKYVELRCDPISGHTALYWYRQSLGQGPEFLIYFQGTGAADDSGLPNDRFFAVRPEGSVSTLKIQRTERGDSAVYLCASSNPRGVGTAYNEQFFGPGTRLTVL.

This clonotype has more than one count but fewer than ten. CDR3 DNA: TGCAGTGCTAGAGAAGCGGGATCTTCCCCCTATACGCAGTATTTT. The encoded protein is CSAREAGSSPYTQYF. The chain links TRBV20-1 to TRBJ2-3; 7 positions match TRBD2. Germline lookup yields CDR1 DFQATT and CDR2 SNEGSKA (reference sequence). The CDR3 loop spans 15 amino acids. Germline trimming cut 0 bases from V and 7 bases from J; bases unmatched to any gene: 10.

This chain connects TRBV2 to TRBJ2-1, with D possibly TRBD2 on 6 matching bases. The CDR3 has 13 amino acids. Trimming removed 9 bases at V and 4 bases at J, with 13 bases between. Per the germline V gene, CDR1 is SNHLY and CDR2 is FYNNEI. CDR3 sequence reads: CAREGRVYNEQFF. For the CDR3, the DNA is TGTGCCAGGGAGGGGCGGGTTTACAATGAGCAGTTCTTC.

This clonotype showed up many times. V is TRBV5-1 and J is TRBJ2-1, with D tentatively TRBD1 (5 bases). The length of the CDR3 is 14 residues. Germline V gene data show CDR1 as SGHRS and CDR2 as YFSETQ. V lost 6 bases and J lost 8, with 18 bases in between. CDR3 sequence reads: CASTQAQWGDEQFF. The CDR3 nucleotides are TGCGCCAGCACTCAGGCACAGTGGGGCGATGAGCAGTTCTTC.

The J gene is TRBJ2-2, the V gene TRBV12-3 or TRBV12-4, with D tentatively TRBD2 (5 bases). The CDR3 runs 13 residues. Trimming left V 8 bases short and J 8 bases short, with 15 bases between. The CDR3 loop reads CASSILTGGELFF. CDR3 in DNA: TGTGCCAGCTCAATACTCACGGGGGGGGAGCTGTTTTTT.

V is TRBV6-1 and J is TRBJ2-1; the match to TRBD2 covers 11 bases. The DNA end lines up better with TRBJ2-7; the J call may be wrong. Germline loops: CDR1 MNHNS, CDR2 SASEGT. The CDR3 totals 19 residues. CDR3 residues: CASRSGVASGRSSYNEQYF. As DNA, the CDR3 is TGTGCCAGCAGATCCGGCGTGGCTAGCGGGAGGAGCTCCTACAATGAGCAGTACTTC.

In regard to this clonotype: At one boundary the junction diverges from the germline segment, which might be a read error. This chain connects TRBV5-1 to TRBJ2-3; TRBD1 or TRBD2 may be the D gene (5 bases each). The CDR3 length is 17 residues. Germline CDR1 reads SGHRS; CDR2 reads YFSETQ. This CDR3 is CASSHEGSGPSTGTQYF. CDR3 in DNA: TGCGCCAGCAGCCATGAGGGGAGCGGCCCAAGCACAGGTACGCAGTATTTT.

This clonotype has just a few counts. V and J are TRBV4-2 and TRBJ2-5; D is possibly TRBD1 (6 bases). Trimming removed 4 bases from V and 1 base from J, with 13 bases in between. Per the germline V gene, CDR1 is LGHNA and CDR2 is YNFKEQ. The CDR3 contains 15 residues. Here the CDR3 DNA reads TGTGCCAGCAGCCGAGAAGACAGGCGCCAAGAGACCCAGTACTTC. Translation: CASSREDRRQETQYF.

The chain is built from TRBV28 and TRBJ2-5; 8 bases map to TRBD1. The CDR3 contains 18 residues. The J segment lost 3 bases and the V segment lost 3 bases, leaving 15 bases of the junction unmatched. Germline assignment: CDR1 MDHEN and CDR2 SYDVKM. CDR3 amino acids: CASSFEGQDPSGKETQYF. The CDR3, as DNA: TGTGCCAGCAGTTTTGAGGGACAGGACCCAAGCGGTAAAGAGACCCAGTACTTC.

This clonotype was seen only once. Here the CDR3 DNA reads TGTGCCAGCAGCACCGACGGACAGATACAAGAGACCCAGTACTTC. This gives the protein CASSTDGQIQETQYF. V gene TRBV12-3 or TRBV12-4 combines with J gene TRBJ2-5; a possible D gene is TRBD1 (6 bases). The CDR3 has 15 amino acids. The V end lost 6 bases, the J end lost 2 bases, and 16 bases lay between the germline ends.

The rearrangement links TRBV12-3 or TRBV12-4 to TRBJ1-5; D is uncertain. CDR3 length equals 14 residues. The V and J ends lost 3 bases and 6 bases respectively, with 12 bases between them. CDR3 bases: TGTGCCAGCAGTTTTCGTGGCAGACTTCAGCCCCAGCATTTT. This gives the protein CASSFRGRLQPQHF.

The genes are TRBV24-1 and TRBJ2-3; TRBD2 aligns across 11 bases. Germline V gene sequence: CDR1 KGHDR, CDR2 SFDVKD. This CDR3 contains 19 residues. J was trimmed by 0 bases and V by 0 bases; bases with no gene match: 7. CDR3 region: CATSDLFASGRTSTDTQYF. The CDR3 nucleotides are TGTGCCACCAGTGATTTGTTTGCTAGCGGGAGGACTAGCACAGATACGCAGTATTTT.

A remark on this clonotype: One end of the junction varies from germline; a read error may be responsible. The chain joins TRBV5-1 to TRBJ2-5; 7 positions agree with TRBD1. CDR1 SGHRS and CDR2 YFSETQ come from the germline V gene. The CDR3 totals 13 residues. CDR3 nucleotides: TGCGCCAGCAGGGTAGGGACAGAAGAGACCCGGTACTTC. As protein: CASRVGTEETRYF. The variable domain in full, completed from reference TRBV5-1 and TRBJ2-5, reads KAGVTQTPRYLIKTRGQQVTLSCSPISGHRSVSWYQQTPGQGLQFLFEYFSETQRNKGNFPGRFSGRQFSNSRSEMNVSTLELGDSALYLCASRVGTEETRYFGPGTRLLVL.

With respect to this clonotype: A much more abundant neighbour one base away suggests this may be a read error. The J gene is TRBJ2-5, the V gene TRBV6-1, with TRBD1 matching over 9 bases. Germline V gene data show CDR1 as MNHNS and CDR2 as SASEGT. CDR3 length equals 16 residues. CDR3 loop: CVSSEVWTGVLKTQYF. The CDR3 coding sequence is TGTGTCAGCAGTGAAGTTTGGACAGGGGTATTGAAGACCCAGTACTTC.

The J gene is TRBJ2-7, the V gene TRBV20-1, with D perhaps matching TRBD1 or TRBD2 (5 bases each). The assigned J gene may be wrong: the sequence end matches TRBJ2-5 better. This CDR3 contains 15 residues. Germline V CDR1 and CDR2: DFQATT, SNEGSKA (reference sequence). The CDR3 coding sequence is TGCAGTGCTCAGAGGGCCCCGGGGCAACAAGAGACCCAGTACTTC. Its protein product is CSAQRAPGQQETQYF.

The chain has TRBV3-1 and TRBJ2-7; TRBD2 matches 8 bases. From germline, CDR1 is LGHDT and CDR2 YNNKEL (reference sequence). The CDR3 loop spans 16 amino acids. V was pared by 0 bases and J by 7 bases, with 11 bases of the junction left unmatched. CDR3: CASSQDSSGSFDEQYF. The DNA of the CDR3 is TGTGCCAGCAGCCAAGATTCGAGCGGGAGTTTCGATGAGCAGTACTTC.

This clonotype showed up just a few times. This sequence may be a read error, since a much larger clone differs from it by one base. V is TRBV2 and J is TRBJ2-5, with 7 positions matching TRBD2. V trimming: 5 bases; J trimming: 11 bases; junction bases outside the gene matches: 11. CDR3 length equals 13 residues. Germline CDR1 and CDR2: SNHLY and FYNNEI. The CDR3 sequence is CASSYGTTNEQYF. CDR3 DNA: TGTGCCAGCAGTTACGGGACTACTAATGAGCAGTACTTC.

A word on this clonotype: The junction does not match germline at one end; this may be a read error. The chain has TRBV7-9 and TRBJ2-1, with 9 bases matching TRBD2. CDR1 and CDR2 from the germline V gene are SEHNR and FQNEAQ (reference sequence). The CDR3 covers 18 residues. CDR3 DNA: TGTACCAGCAGCCTCATCGGGGCTAGCGGGACTATATACAATGAGCAGTTCTTC. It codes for CTSSLIGASGTIYNEQFF.

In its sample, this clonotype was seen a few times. CDR3 region: CASTKGLFTEAFF. The CDR3 region has the DNA TGTGCCAGCACCAAGGGACTGTTCACTGAAGCTTTCTTT. The rearrangement uses TRBV25-1 and TRBJ1-1; D is perhaps TRBD1 (5 bases). CDR3 size: 13 residues. Trimming left V 7 bases short and J 4 bases short, with 13 bases between. CDR1 is MGHDK and CDR2 is SYGVNS in the germline V gene. Based on the CDR3 plus reference TRBV25-1 and TRBJ1-1, the full variable domain is EADIYQTPRYLVIGTGKKITLECSQTMGHDKMYWYQQDPGMELHLIHYSYGVNSTEKGDLSSESTVSRIRTEHFPLTLESARPSHTSQYLCASTKGLFTEAFFGQGTRLTVV.

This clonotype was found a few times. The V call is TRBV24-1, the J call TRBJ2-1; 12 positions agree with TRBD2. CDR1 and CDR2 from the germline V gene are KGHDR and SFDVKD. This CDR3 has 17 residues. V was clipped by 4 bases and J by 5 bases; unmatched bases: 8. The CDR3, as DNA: TGTGCCACCAGTGACCCAGCTAGCGGGAGGGCTCACAATGAGCAGTTCTTC. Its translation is CATSDPASGRAHNEQFF.

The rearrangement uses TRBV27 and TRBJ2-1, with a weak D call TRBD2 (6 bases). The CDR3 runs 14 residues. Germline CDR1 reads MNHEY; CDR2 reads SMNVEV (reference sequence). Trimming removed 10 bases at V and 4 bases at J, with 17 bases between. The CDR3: CATNGGVSYNEQFF. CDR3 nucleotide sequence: TGTGCCACAAACGGGGGAGTGTCGTACAATGAGCAGTTCTTC.

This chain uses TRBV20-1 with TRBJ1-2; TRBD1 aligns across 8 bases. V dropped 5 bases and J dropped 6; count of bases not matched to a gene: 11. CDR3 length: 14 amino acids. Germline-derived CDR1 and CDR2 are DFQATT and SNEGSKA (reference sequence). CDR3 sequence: CSAGPPGQVDGYTF. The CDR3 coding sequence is TGCAGTGCTGGGCCCCCGGGACAGGTTGATGGCTACACCTTC.

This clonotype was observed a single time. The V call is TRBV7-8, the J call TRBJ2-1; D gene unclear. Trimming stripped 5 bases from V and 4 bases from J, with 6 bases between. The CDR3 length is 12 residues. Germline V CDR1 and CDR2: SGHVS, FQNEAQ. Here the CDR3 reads CASSNDYNEQFF. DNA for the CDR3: TGTGCCAGCAGCAACGATTACAATGAGCAGTTCTTC.

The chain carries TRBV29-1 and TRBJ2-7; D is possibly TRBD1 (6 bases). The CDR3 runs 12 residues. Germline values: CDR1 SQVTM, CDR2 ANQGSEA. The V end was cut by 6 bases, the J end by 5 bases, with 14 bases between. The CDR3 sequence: CSVSDSVNEQYF. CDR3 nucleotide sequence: TGCAGCGTGTCGGACAGTGTCAACGAGCAGTACTTC.

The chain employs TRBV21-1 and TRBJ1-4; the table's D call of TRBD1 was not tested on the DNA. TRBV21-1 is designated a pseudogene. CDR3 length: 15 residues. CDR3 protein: CASSKAWGINEKPFF. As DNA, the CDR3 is TGTGCCAGCAGCAAAGCCTGGGGGATTAATGAAAAACCGTTTTTT.

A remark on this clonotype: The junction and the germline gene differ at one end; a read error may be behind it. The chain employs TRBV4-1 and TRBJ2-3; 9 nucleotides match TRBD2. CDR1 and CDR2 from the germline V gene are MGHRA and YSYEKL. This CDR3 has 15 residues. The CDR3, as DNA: TGCGCCAGCAGCCAAGAGCGGGGGGGCACATATACGCAGTATTTT. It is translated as CASSQERGGTYTQYF.